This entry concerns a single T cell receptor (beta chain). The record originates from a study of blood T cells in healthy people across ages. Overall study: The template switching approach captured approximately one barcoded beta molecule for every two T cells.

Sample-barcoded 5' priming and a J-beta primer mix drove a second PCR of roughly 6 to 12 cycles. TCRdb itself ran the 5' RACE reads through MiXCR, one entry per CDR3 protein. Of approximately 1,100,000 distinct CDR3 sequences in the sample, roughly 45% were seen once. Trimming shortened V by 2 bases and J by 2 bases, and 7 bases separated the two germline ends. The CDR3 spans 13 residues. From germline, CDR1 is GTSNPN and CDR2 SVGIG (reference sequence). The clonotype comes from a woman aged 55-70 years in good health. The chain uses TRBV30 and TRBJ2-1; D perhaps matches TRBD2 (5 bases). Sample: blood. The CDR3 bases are TGTGCCTGGAGTTGGCGGGCCTACAATGAGCAGTTCTTC. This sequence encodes CAWSWRAYNEQFF.